This TCR beta chain was obtained from a study of cytomegalovirus exposure and HLA in healthy donors. The table lists this clone with a count of one. As yet, its antigen is unknown. Amplification used 60 Vbeta primers and 13 Jbeta primers. Per the original data handling: Unique TCR beta chains totaled some 80 million in a later count, with approximately 10 million of them shared. The protocol was immunoSEQ multiplex PCR, while the TCRdb copy is restricted to in-frame clones and leaves out a portion. The V and J calls and clone size are taken from that table; D and trimming were inferred from the DNA. The table lists approximately 190,000 clones, around 86% of them singletons. This CDR3 comprises 15 residues. Looked up from germline, CDR1 is SGHTA and CDR2 is FQGNSA. The V end was cut by 5 bases, the J end by 0 bases, with 11 bases between. General observations from the study: Within an earlier analysis, most TCR beta V segments proved productive either about 87% or about 30% of the time.

This TCR came from a woman between 45 and 65 years old in good health and CMV-seropositive. The sequencing sample was made of PBMCs. V usage is TRBV7-2 and J usage is TRBJ1-5, with unresolved D. The CDR3 coding sequence is TGTGCCAGCAGCATGGGGAGTAATAGCAATCAGCCCCAGCATTTT. Protein sequence: CASSMGSNSNQPQHF.